These 19 T cell receptor beta chains were sequenced from one sample in a study of regulatory T cells in long-lasting Graves disease. Time point specified: persistent/refractory GD, antithyroid drugs over 5 years with positive TRAb. Extracted RNA from PBMCs served as the source of the TCR library. With iRepertoire HTBI primers and Arm-PCR of CDR3 regions, TCR beta libraries were built. TCRdb processed the multiplex PCR reads anew with MiXCR; each CDR3 protein has one entry. The profile shows 310,000 or so distinct CDR3 sequences, about 19% of them singletons. The input for sequencing was peripheral blood mononuclear cells (PBMCs), taken when the disease was refractory, from a patient treated with antithyroid drugs. The receptor source for this set is a female donor with Graves disease.

This clonotype was seen many times. V usage is TRBV10-3 and J usage is TRBJ2-7; perhaps D is TRBD1 or TRBD2 (5 bases each). Trimming cost V 6 bases and J 0 bases, with 18 bases left between them. CDR1 is ENHRY, CDR2 SYGVKD, per germline. This CDR3 has 16 residues. This chain's CDR3 is CAIRVTLMGDSYEQYF. CDR3 sequence (DNA): TGTGCCATCAGGGTGACTCTGATGGGGGACTCCTACGAGCAGTACTTC.

This chain connects TRBV7-2 to TRBJ1-1; no clear D. Per germline, CDR1 SGHTA and CDR2 FQGNSA. The CDR3 spans 12 residues. Trimming took off 2 bases at V and 8 bases at J, with 9 bases between the two ends. This chain's CDR3 is CASSLLFYEAFF. In DNA, the CDR3 is TGTGCCAGCAGCTTACTCTTCTACGAAGCTTTCTTT.

This clonotype was counted many times. The chain couples TRBV5-1 to TRBJ1-4; D ambiguous. The germline CDR1 and CDR2 sequences are SGHRS and YFSETQ. V lost 0 bases and J lost 7, with 16 bases in between. This CDR3 is 16 amino acids long. CDR3 protein: CASSLVYREVPEKLFF. DNA of the CDR3: TGCGCCAGCAGCTTGGTGTATCGGGAAGTCCCTGAAAAACTGTTTTTT.

This clonotype was observed a single time. This may be a read error, as it is one base from a much larger clone. The rearrangement uses TRBV5-1 and TRBJ1-1; 8 positions agree with TRBD1. V lost 2 bases and J lost 6; bases outside the gene matches: 9. Germline values: CDR1 SGHRS, CDR2 YFSETQ. This CDR3 is built from 15 residues. The CDR3 region is CASSFQGAGDAEAFF. CDR3 sequence (DNA): TGCGCCAGCAGCTTCCAGGGGGCGGGGGACGCTGAAGCTTTCTTT.

The chain carries TRBV20-1 and TRBJ2-7, with TRBD1 matching 7 bases. Per the germline V gene, CDR1 is DFQATT and CDR2 is SNEGSKA (reference sequence). CDR3 length: 14 amino acids. Trimming took 6 bases from V and 0 from J; bases not matched to a gene: 8. The CDR3 coding sequence is TGCAGTGCATCGGGACAGCCGCCCTCCTACGAGCAGTACTTC. Its translation is CSASGQPPSYEQYF.

This clonotype has at least ten counts. The chain combines TRBV3-1 with TRBJ1-4, with a weak D call TRBD1 (6 bases). This CDR3 is 14 amino acids long. Trimming shortened V by 4 bases and J by 8 bases, and 14 bases separated the two germline ends. CDR1 LGHDT and CDR2 YNNKEL come from the germline V gene (reference sequence). CDR3 nucleotide sequence: TGTGCCAGCAGCCTCCCGGGGGCAAGGGAAAAACTGTTTTTT. Residues: CASSLPGAREKLFF.

This clonotype was counted many times. The J gene is TRBJ2-5, the V gene TRBV20-1, with D possibly TRBD2 on 5 matching bases. Germline values: CDR1 DFQATT, CDR2 SNEGSKA (reference sequence). V was shortened by 3 bases and J by 0 bases, with 11 bases between the two germline ends. The CDR3 extends over 14 amino acids. CDR3 DNA: TGCAGTGCTAGCCCAGCGGCGTACCAAGAGACCCAGTACTTC. Translation: CSASPAAYQETQYF.

Details on this clonotype: An end of the junction does not agree with germline; a read error may underlie this. The chain employs TRBV2 and TRBJ2-2; D is perhaps TRBD2 (5 bases). Germline-derived CDR1 and CDR2 are SNHLY and FYNNEI. This CDR3 has 12 residues. CDR3 coding DNA: TGTGCCAGCAGGGCCCATCTCGGGGAGCTGCTTTTT. Protein: CASRAHLGELLF.

A word on this clonotype: A much larger clone lies a single base off, so this may be a read error. The chain has TRBV18 and TRBJ2-7, with D possibly matching TRBD2 (6 bases). The CDR3 has 15 amino acids. Germline V gene sequence: CDR1 KGHSH, CDR2 LQKENI. V dropped 0 bases and J dropped 5 bases, with 14 bases sitting between them. CDR3: CASSPPAGPSDEQYF. Written as DNA, the CDR3 is TGTGCCAGCTCACCACCGGCGGGACCATCTGACGAGCAGTACTTC.

This clonotype was seen many times. The genes are TRBV7-9 and TRBJ1-2; D not certain. Trimming removed 5 bases at V and 2 bases at J, with 9 bases between. This CDR3 has 13 residues. Germline V gives CDR1 SEHNR, CDR2 FQNEAQ (reference sequence). The CDR3 DNA reads TGTGCCAGCAGCCTGGACGGGAACTATGGCTACACCTTC. Protein: CASSLDGNYGYTF.

This clonotype was seen many times. The chain joins TRBV12-3 or TRBV12-4 to TRBJ2-2; TRBD2 agrees at 13 bases. V lost 6 bases to trimming and J lost 0 bases; unmatched junction nucleotides: 13. The CDR3 sequence is 20 residues long. The CDR3 sequence: CASSSRSGTSGTPNTGELFF. The CDR3 nucleotides read TGTGCCAGCAGCTCTCGGAGCGGGACTAGCGGGACCCCGAACACCGGGGAGCTGTTTTTT.

This clonotype has more than one count but fewer than ten. The CDR3 region has the DNA TGTGCCAGCCAAAGAATTGACAGGGAAGGAAACTACGAGCAGTACTTC. Its protein is CASQRIDREGNYEQYF. V and J are TRBV27 and TRBJ2-7, with TRBD1 identical over 7 bases. The germline gives CDR1 MNHEY, CDR2 SMNVEV (reference sequence). The CDR3 loop spans 16 amino acids. Trimming at V came to 8 bases and at J to 3 bases, leaving 16 bases not matched to a gene.

Note on this clonotype: This may stem from a read error, because a much larger clone lies one nucleotide away. CDR3 residues: CASSEDGYEQYF. The DNA for the CDR3 is TGTGCCAGCAGTGAGGACGGGTACGAGCAGTACTTC. V is TRBV2 and J is TRBJ2-7, with D hard to call. Per the germline V gene, CDR1 is SNHLY and CDR2 is FYNNEI. This CDR3 is built from 12 residues. The germline V and J ends were trimmed by 3 bases and 4 bases, with 7 bases remaining between them.

This chain joins TRBV27 and TRBJ2-7, with D tentatively TRBD1 or TRBD2 (5 bases each). V was shortened by 0 bases and J by 6 bases, with 9 bases between the two germline ends. CDR3 length: 13 amino acids. Germline assignment: CDR1 MNHEY and CDR2 SMNVEV (reference sequence). The CDR3 is CASSLSRGVEQYF. The CDR3 DNA reads as TGTGCCAGCAGTTTATCGAGAGGGGTCGAGCAGTACTTC.

With regard to this clonotype: This may come from a read error, since a much larger clone is one base off. The CDR3 does not end in the conserved phenylalanine or tryptophan, so this is likely a read error. The CDR3 reads CASGRGGSNGYTL. The CDR3, as DNA: TGTGCCAGCGGTCGAGGGGGTTCTAATGGCTACACCCTC. The V gene is TRBV6-1, the J gene TRBJ1-2, with D perhaps matching TRBD1 (6 bases). CDR3 length: 13 residues. The germline V gene encodes CDR1 MNHNS and CDR2 SASEGT. V lost 8 bases and J lost 6, with 16 bases in between.

This sequence joins TRBV7-8 and TRBJ2-2; D is perhaps TRBD2 (5 bases). The V end was cut by 1 base, the J end by 6 bases, with 18 bases between. The germline V gene encodes CDR1 SGHVS and CDR2 FQNEAQ. The CDR3 is made up of 17 amino acids. The CDR3 nucleotides read TGTGCCAGCAGCTTAGGGCCCCCGGGAAGCATGCCCGGGGAGCTGTTTTTT. It yields the protein CASSLGPPGSMPGELFF.

In its sample, this clonotype was seen a few times. J is TRBJ1-1 and V is TRBV29-1; possible D gene TRBD1, 5 bases. The germline V gene encodes CDR1 SQVTM and CDR2 ANQGSEA. The germline V and J ends were trimmed by 4 bases and 1 base, with 10 bases remaining between them. This CDR3 comprises 13 residues. CDR3 residues: CSVVRQGNTEAFF. CDR3 sequence (DNA): TGCAGCGTTGTCCGCCAGGGGAACACTGAAGCTTTCTTT.

On this clonotype: The junction shows a germline mismatch at one end, possibly a read error. The chain is built from TRBV3-1 and TRBJ2-7, with D tentatively TRBD1 (6 bases). The CDR3 is 14 residues long. Germline V lookup: CDR1 LGHDT, CDR2 YNNKEL (reference sequence). The CDR3 DNA follows: TGTGCCGGCAGTTACGGACAGACTTTCTATGGCCACACCTTC. Translation: CAGSYGQTFYGHTF.

This clonotype was detected only a few times. The V and J genes are TRBV10-3 and TRBJ1-5; no definite D call. Germline V gene lookup returns CDR1 ENHRY and CDR2 SYGVKD. The CDR3 has 15 amino acids. Deletions cut 3 bases from V and 3 bases from J, with 12 bases between. The CDR3 here is CAISDPGPPNQPQHF. In DNA, the CDR3 is TGTGCCATCAGTGACCCCGGGCCCCCCAATCAGCCCCAGCATTTT.